The T cell receptor (beta chain) described here comes from a study of cytomegalovirus exposure and HLA in healthy donors. Regarding the study as a whole: The productive fraction for most TCR beta V segments was about 87% or about 30% in an earlier analysis.

PCR involved 60 Vbeta and 13 Jbeta primers. Clones were sequenced by immunoSEQ multiplex PCR, and TCRdb holds only the in-frame ones, with some missing. The profile shows 150,000 to 250,000 clones, 79% of them singletons. Note on this clone: Its specificity is not known.

The CDR3 covers 15 residues. Per the germline V gene, CDR1 is SGHTA and CDR2 is FQGNSA. V dropped 4 bases and J dropped 0 bases, with 7 bases sitting between them. The receptor's source is a girl under 18 in good health and CMV-seropositive. The rearrangement uses TRBV7-2 and TRBJ2-6; D remains ambiguous. The specimen was PBMCs. CDR3 DNA sequence: TGTGCCAGCAGCTCCGCTATCTCTGGGGCCAACGTCCTGACTTTC. Encoded protein: CASSSAISGANVLTF.